This T cell receptor beta chain was observed in a study of T cells in Graves' hyperthyroidism and ophthalmopathy (dated by TCRdb to about 2019). A note on the overall study: Peripheral blood samples were taken at the time of initial diagnosis, prior to any treatment. TCR V-J signatures able to tell the groups apart were searched for in a discovery cohort of 100 patients, of whom over 40 had Graves' ophthalmopathy and some 60 had stable Graves' hyperthyroidism. Whether ophthalmopathy could be predicted prospectively was tested in an independent validation cohort made up of approximately 19 hyperthyroidism patients plus 17 patients who later progressed to ophthalmopathy. The roughly 99 discovery patients were divided at random into training and test sets in a 7:3 ratio. In six Graves' hyperthyroidism patients, the study also compared T-cell repertoires from thyroid tissue with T-cell repertoires from blood. After sampling, hyperthyroidism patients received methimazole starting at 30 mg daily, and ophthalmopathy patients received high-dose intravenous methylprednisolone. The paper describes TCR Vbeta CDR3 sequencing of 130 to 150 peripheral blood samples, made up of roughly 40 ophthalmopathy patients, 70 to 75 hyperthyroidism patients and roughly 17 progressor patients.

Study-wide conclusions, independent of this receptor: In validation, progression to ophthalmopathy was predicted by the model with 65% to 71% sensitivity and 72% to 80% specificity, a median of approximately 6.5 months before onset. Most expanded thyroid clonotypes (frequency above 0.001) were also detected in blood, suggesting blood repertoires may reflect thyroid immune responses. Ophthalmopathy was separated from stable hyperthyroidism by a 13 V-J signature model, with approximately 86% sensitivity and about 81% specificity obtained in cross-validation and 80%/75% obtained in testing. No statistical method was used to set the sample size in advance, and investigators knew the group allocation.

The TCR beta CDR3 regions were amplified from the RNA transcripts. The first round of RT-PCR for the TCR CDR3 was performed with the HTBI primer set and the Qiagen OneStep RT-PCR kit. Libraries were constructed in a second round of multiplex PCR, after which size selection and purification were carried out. The libraries were sequenced on an Illumina HiSeq2000 using paired-end 100 bp reads. Per the source publication's procedure: Raw data were processed with SOAPnuke, discarding reads with adapters, uncalled bases, mean Phred below 15, or no exact constant-primer or identifier match. COPE v1.2.5 was used to merge the high-quality paired reads, and each unique nucleotide sequence was defined as a clonotype. MiTCR v1.1 was used to align clonotypes to the IMGT TRBV, TRBD and TRBJ reference segments. Only V-J combinations with frequency above 0.0001, covering 99.2% of repertoires, were analysed. The TCS score was defined as F50 (clonal expansion) divided by E x V (chaos), with BLOSUM62-based TCRdist calculated between CDR3 peptides within each V-J. Welch's t-statistics and random forest reduced some 510 V-J features to under 15, which were used in a naive Bayes classifier (R e1071). Starting from the raw public reads, TCRdb applied fastp trimming at Q25, assembled clones with MiXCR and retained in-frame beta chains. Each entry is one CDR3 protein sequence, shown with its most common DNA and genes. TCRdb, not the original authors, processed these V and J calls. The sample table contains about 690,000 distinct CDR3 sequences; only one count was recorded for around 16% of them. Around 16% of the sample is taken by the ten largest.

Graves' hyperthyroidism was defined as stable when no progression to ophthalmopathy occurred over 18 months of follow-up. Hyperthyroidism patients were newly diagnosed, had a disease duration of under 2 months, and were aged 18 to 65 years. The study excluded patients with uncontrolled infections, other autoimmune diseases, pregnancy or lactation. Diagnoses were based on clinical symptoms, serum thyroxine and TRAb, thyroid ultrasound and orbital computed tomography. PBMCs were isolated from about 10 ml of fresh peripheral blood by Ficoll-Paque density gradient centrifugation. Total RNA was extracted with Trizol reagent, and quality was checked on an Agilent 2100 Bioanalyzer. This clonotype was counted many times. Its antigen is still unknown. Base qualities are not recorded, but no much larger clone differs from it by a single base. Sequenced sample: blood. This sequence originates from a man between 45 and 60 years old with Graves' hyperthyroidism.

The base sequence is TGTGCCAGCAGTTTTAAGGGGGGCAAAGAGACCCAGTACTTC. Its translation is CASSFKGGKETQYF. The chain links TRBV12-3 or TRBV12-4 with TRBJ2-5; the D call could be TRBD1 or TRBD2, with each sharing 6 bases. V lost 3 bases and J lost 3 bases; the stretch between them is 11 bases long. There are 14 amino acids in the CDR3, from cysteine to phenylalanine inclusive. Only the CDR3 DNA is retained, 42 bases long and in frame from the first base.